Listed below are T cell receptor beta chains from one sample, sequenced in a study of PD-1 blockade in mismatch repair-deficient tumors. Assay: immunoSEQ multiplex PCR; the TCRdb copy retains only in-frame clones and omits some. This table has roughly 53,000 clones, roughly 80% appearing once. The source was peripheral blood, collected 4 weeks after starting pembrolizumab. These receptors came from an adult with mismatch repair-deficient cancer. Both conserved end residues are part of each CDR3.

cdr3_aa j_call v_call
CASSLFRGTGNTIYF TRBJ1-3 TRBV19
CASSVGGGRVTDTQYF TRBJ2-3 TRBV9
CASGFTGAEQFF TRBJ2-1 TRBV12-5
CASSRDSNEQFF TRBJ2-1 TRBV5-1
CASSQVTSGGRGTDTQYF TRBJ2-3 TRBV4-1
CASSLMGGHGYTF TRBJ1-2 TRBV5-1
CASRRMTSGTYEQYF TRBJ2-7 TRBV5-1
CASSQTSLQGMSNQPQHF TRBJ1-5 TRBV4-2
CASSPRGRGEETQYF TRBJ2-5 TRBV27
CASSLGPGFGETNEKLFF TRBJ1-4 TRBV7-2
CASSFDSAGLGNEQFF TRBJ2-1 TRBV5-4
CASRDLVENIQYF TRBJ2-4 TRBV6-5
CASSYGLNGYTF TRBJ1-2 TRBV11-2
CAWGGGPYNEQFF TRBJ2-1 TRBV30
CASSGGSSYEQYF TRBJ2-7 TRBV2
CSVGGRGFHEQYF TRBJ2-7 TRBV29-1
CASSYSGRAGSAYEQYF TRBJ2-7 TRBV5-6
CASRGDTVLYGYTF TRBJ1-2 TRBV7-8
CASSFAGANVLTF TRBJ2-6 TRBV27
CASSFEAGNTIYF TRBJ1-3 TRBV7-2
CASSVDSMNTEAFF TRBJ1-1 TRBV9
CASNFGGGGTDTQYF TRBJ2-3 TRBV2
CSVVGGNTEAFF TRBJ1-1 TRBV29-1
CASSPTGGARFKETQYF TRBJ2-5 TRBV7-9
CASSPLTSGSYEQYF TRBJ2-7 TRBV27
CASRDMGLDEKLFF TRBJ1-4 TRBV6-6
CASSPGTGGAETQYF TRBJ2-5 TRBV27
CATSRQGAANEKLFF TRBJ1-4 TRBV15
CSAGQGNQPQHF TRBJ1-5 TRBV29-1
CASSSTGTGVNEKLFF TRBJ1-4 TRBV5-1
CASWRSPEDTEAFF TRBJ1-1 TRBV19
CASRQGIMNTEAFF TRBJ1-1 TRBV9
CASSPGTGGYEQYF TRBJ2-7 TRBV18
CARIVDRSGELFF TRBJ2-2 TRBV5-3
CASSPAMGGANVLTF TRBJ2-6 TRBV4-1
CASSFGGFFQGDEQYF TRBJ2-7 TRBV5-4
CASSQDSAGSGNTIYF TRBJ1-3 TRBV4-3
CASSFLGGNEQFF TRBJ2-1 TRBV27
CASSVVGSGANTGELFF TRBJ2-2 TRBV9
CASRTGGWGYTF TRBJ1-2 TRBV6-1
CASSMGPWAVAYEQYF TRBJ2-7 TRBV19
CSVDWGQGAYEQYF TRBJ2-7 TRBV29-1
CASSLAGSGRAEQYF TRBJ2-7 TRBV7-9
CASSSTGRREQYF TRBJ2-7 TRBV28
CASSHRLAGEGDEQFF TRBJ2-1 TRBV4-2
CAISGEPLTEAFF TRBJ1-1 TRBV10-3
CASSEGQRMSSYEQYF TRBJ2-7 TRBV10-1
CASSMGTGGYEQYF TRBJ2-7 TRBV19
CASSLAGEGGYTF TRBJ1-2 TRBV7-9